This T cell receptor beta chain originates from a study of shared clonotypes between healthy human individuals. This CDR3 comprises 15 residues. Germline V CDR1 and CDR2: SGDLS, YYNGEE. V shed 4 bases and J shed 3 bases, with 14 bases lying between them. As to this clone: Antigen specificity is unknown.

Sequencing was performed with immunoSEQ multiplex PCR; in TCRdb, only in-frame clones are kept and a portion is missing. Of approximately 100,000 clones listed, 67% were seen once; the top ten hold about 24%. Whole-study findings and limits: Estimated clonotype richness was generally higher in naive than memory subsets. Against clonotypes common to all four donors, non-shared ones had lower generation probabilities. It was observed that 5% to 6% of naive CD4 clonotypes were shared across a handful of donors.

The sequence derives from a woman between 25 and 40 years old in good health. The chain recombines TRBV9 with TRBJ1-5; TRBD1 is a possible D gene (5 bases). What was sequenced was memory CD8+ T cells sorted from blood. Subset in this sample: CD45RO+ cells pooled with CCR7-negative TemRA cells. This CDR3 is CASSPQGLINQPQHF. Here the CDR3 DNA reads TGTGCCAGCAGCCCCCAGGGTCTGATCAATCAGCCCCAGCATTTT.